The source of this TCR beta chain is a study of tissue T cells after allogeneic stem cell transplantation. Study observations and caveats: Motif-based clustering found tissue-specific repertoire signatures shared across patients, though few clones were shared. Within patients, tissue anatomy strongly shaped TCR repertoire composition.

CDR3 length equals 13 residues. V was cut by 0 bases and J by 6 bases, with 9 bases left in between. Germline V CDR1 and CDR2: LGHNA, YNLKQL (reference sequence). To note about this clone: Its matching antigen is unknown. Gene names are the mouse ones. The read comes to an end 1 residue before the CDR3 does, leaving the germline J gene to fill in the end.

The assay was immunoSEQ multiplex PCR, and TCRdb's table has in-frame clones only and misses some. Of 20,000 to 25,000 clones listed, roughly two thirds are singletons. The TCR sequence derives from a female BALB/c mouse in good health. The strain's MHC haplotype is H2-d. The source material was spleen. The rearrangement links TRBV5 to TRBJ2-7, with D perhaps TRBD2 (6 bases). The CDR3 sequence: CASSQDGGGEQYF. The DNA read from the CDR3 is TGTGCCAGCAGCCAAGATGGGGGAGGTGAACAGTAC.